The 18 T cell receptor beta chains below come from one sample, sequenced in a study of regulatory T cells in long-lasting Graves disease. The time point was: newly diagnosed GD, antithyroid drugs for less than 3 months. PBMC RNA was the source of the TCR library. Construction of the TCR beta libraries employed iRepertoire HTBI primers in conjunction with Arm-PCR of CDR3 regions. One entry per CDR3 protein, called by TCRdb with MiXCR from the multiplex PCR reads. The repertoire holds 350,000 to 550,000 distinct CDR3 sequences, with 14% as singletons. These data were likewise used in another study, on T cells in Graves' hyperthyroidism and ophthalmopathy.

Here the sequenced sample was peripheral blood mononuclear cells (PBMCs), taken at new diagnosis, from a patient treated with antithyroid drugs. The receptor source for this set is a woman aged 45-65 years with Graves disease.

This clonotype was counted at least ten times. The genes are TRBV6-4 and TRBJ2-7; D might be TRBD1 or TRBD2, each matching 6 bases. V lost 4 bases and J lost 0, with 10 bases in between. The CDR3 spans 14 residues. CDR1 is MRHNA and CDR2 is SNTAGT in the germline V gene. The CDR3 region is CASSGRGISYEQYF. The CDR3 nucleotides are TGTGCCAGCAGTGGGAGGGGGATCTCCTACGAGCAGTACTTC.

The rearrangement uses TRBV10-2 and TRBJ2-7, with TRBD2 identical over 14 bases. The CDR3 runs to 15 residues. Germline CDR1 is WSHSY and CDR2 is SAAADI. J gave up 6 bases and V 4 bases, and 5 bases lay outside the gene matches. This chain's CDR3 is CASSGLGLAGGEQYF. The CDR3 DNA follows: TGCGCCAGCAGTGGTTTAGGACTAGCGGGAGGCGAGCAGTACTTC.

The rearrangement links TRBV25-1 to TRBJ1-6; D gene uncertain. The CDR3 is 14 amino acids. Germline CDR1 MGHDK, CDR2 SYGVNS. Trimming shortened V by 3 bases and J by 3 bases, and 6 bases separated the two germline ends. The CDR3: CASSDENYNSPLHF. In DNA form, the CDR3 reads TGTGCCAGCAGTGATGAAAACTATAATTCACCCCTCCACTTT. Full variable domain (outside the CDR3, taken from reference TRBV25-1 and TRBJ1-6): EADIYQTPRYLVIGTGKKITLECSQTMGHDKMYWYQQDPGMELHLIHYSYGVNSTEKGDLSSESTVSRIRTEHFPLTLESARPSHTSQYLCASSDENYNSPLHFGNGTRLTVT.

This clonotype showed up many times. The genes are TRBV28 and TRBJ1-1; D is possibly TRBD1 (5 bases). Trimming shortened V by 2 bases and J by 8 bases, and 15 bases separated the two germline ends. The germline gives CDR1 MDHEN, CDR2 SYDVKM. This CDR3 has 14 amino acids. The CDR3: CASSLPGTGPEAFF. The DNA of the CDR3 is TGTGCCAGCAGTTTACCGGGGACCGGACCAGAAGCTTTCTTT.

V is TRBV4-1 and J is TRBJ2-1; no reliable D call. Deletions cut 2 bases from V and 0 bases from J, with 11 bases between. The CDR3 extends over 16 amino acids. Germline values: CDR1 MGHRA, CDR2 YSYEKL. CDR3 amino acids: CASSQSNPLSYNEQFF. The CDR3 bases are TGCGCCAGCAGCCAATCGAACCCCCTCTCCTACAATGAGCAGTTCTTC.

This clonotype was seen many times. This rearrangement joins TRBV10-3 to TRBJ2-2, with unresolved D. The CDR3 covers 16 residues. Trimming shortened V by 3 bases and J by 2 bases, and 13 bases separated the two germline ends. CDR1 is ENHRY and CDR2 is SYGVKD in the germline V gene. CDR3 DNA: TGTGCCATCAGTGACAGACGATTGGAAAACACCGGGGAGCTGTTTTTT. Its translation: CAISDRRLENTGELFF.

V and J are TRBV4-2 and TRBJ2-2; 7 nucleotides match TRBD2. CDR3 size: 15 residues. Trimming at V came to 3 bases and at J to 4 bases, leaving 5 bases not matched to a gene. Germline lookup yields CDR1 LGHNA and CDR2 YNFKEQ. CDR3: CASSQAGVATGELFF. The CDR3 coding sequence is TGTGCCAGCAGCCAGGCGGGAGTTGCCACCGGGGAGCTGTTTTTT.

Many counts were recorded for this clonotype. The V call is TRBV7-3, the J call TRBJ2-1; 11 bases line up with TRBD2. The germline CDR1 and CDR2 sequences are SGHTA and FQGTGA. J gave up 1 base and V 5 bases, and 19 bases lay outside the gene matches. The CDR3 is 21 residues long. The CDR3 is CASSLSPKTSGVPPSYNEQFF. The CDR3 DNA reads as TGTGCCAGCAGCCTCAGCCCCAAGACTAGCGGGGTACCCCCATCCTACAATGAGCAGTTCTTC.

Many counts were recorded for this clonotype. The chain has TRBV27 and TRBJ2-2; D might be TRBD1 (7 bases). The germline V and J ends were trimmed by 8 bases and 5 bases, with 18 bases remaining between them. The CDR3 length is 15 residues. Germline CDR1 MNHEY, CDR2 SMNVEV (reference sequence). CDR3 residues: CASWGQFGGTGELFF. The CDR3 bases are TGTGCCAGCTGGGGACAGTTCGGGGGTACCGGGGAGCTGTTTTTT.

The chain recombines TRBV28 with TRBJ1-5; 8 bases align to TRBD1. Germline V lookup: CDR1 MDHEN, CDR2 SYDVKM. The length of the CDR3 is 17 residues. The V gene end was trimmed by 1 base and the J gene end by 5 bases; junction bases not matched to a gene: 10. The CDR3 protein is CASSLSTGTGGDQPQHF. Written as DNA, the CDR3 is TGTGCCAGCAGTTTATCCACCGGTACAGGGGGGGATCAGCCCCAGCATTTT.

In its sample, this clonotype was seen many times. The genes are TRBV5-1 and TRBJ2-1, with TRBD2 as a possible D gene (6 bases). In germline, CDR1 is SGHRS, CDR2 YFSETQ. The CDR3 consists of 16 residues. V lost 0 bases to trimming and J lost 3 bases, with 13 bases between them. CDR3: CASSLAASEYYNEQFF. CDR3 in DNA: TGCGCCAGCAGCTTGGCCGCTAGCGAGTACTACAATGAGCAGTTCTTC.

The J gene is TRBJ2-2, the V gene TRBV5-6; 10 bases are a match to TRBD2. The germline V gene encodes CDR1 SGHDT and CDR2 YYEEEE. The junction had 8 bases not matched to a gene; V was cut back by 4 bases and J by 5 bases. There are 16 residues in the CDR3. The CDR3 loop is CASSPWSGRATGELFF. CDR3 bases: TGTGCCAGCAGCCCCTGGAGCGGGAGGGCTACCGGGGAGCTGTTTTTT.

The V and J genes are TRBV9 and TRBJ2-7; 8 bases map to TRBD1. The CDR3 covers 15 residues. Losses at the gene ends were 0 bases for V and 3 bases for J; bases not matched to a gene: 5. The germline gives CDR1 SGDLS, CDR2 YYNGEE. CDR3 region: CASSVEGQAVYEQYF. The CDR3 nucleotides are TGTGCCAGCAGCGTAGAGGGACAGGCGGTCTACGAGCAGTACTTC.

This clonotype was observed many times. The chain couples TRBV18 to TRBJ2-7, with TRBD1 matching over 11 bases. V trimming: 1 base; J trimming: 7 bases; junction bases outside the gene matches: 6. This CDR3 has 15 residues. CDR1 is KGHSH, CDR2 LQKENI, per germline. CDR3 protein: CASSPQGQGAGEQYF. The CDR3 bases are TGTGCCAGCTCACCACAAGGACAGGGGGCAGGGGAGCAGTACTTC.

For this clonotype: With a far larger clone one base away, a read error is the likely cause. The rearrangement joins TRBV27 to TRBJ2-7; 13 bases fit TRBD2. This CDR3 comprises 16 residues. J was trimmed by 7 bases and V by 5 bases; bases with no gene match: 11. Germline V CDR1 and CDR2: MNHEY, SMNVEV (reference sequence). CDR3: CASSPRTSGSGNEQYF. Written as DNA, the CDR3 is TGTGCCAGCAGTCCCCGGACTAGCGGGAGTGGTAATGAGCAGTACTTC.

This clonotype was detected only a few times. The gene calls are TRBV10-3 and TRBJ2-5; D might be TRBD1 (5 bases). The germline gives CDR1 ENHRY, CDR2 SYGVKD. V lost 6 bases, J lost 1 base, and 6 bases lay in between. The CDR3 contains 12 residues. Here the CDR3 DNA reads TGTGCCATCAGGGGGCCCCAAGAGACCCAGTACTTC. Residues: CAIRGPQETQYF.

V gene TRBV5-5 combines with J gene TRBJ2-7; no clear D. CDR1 SGHKS and CDR2 YYEKEE come from the germline V gene (reference sequence). Deletions cut 0 bases from V and 2 bases from J, with 9 bases between. The CDR3 runs to 14 residues. The CDR3 region is CASSLGPDPYEQYF. CDR3 nucleotide sequence: TGTGCCAGCAGCTTGGGGCCAGACCCCTACGAGCAGTACTTC.

This clonotype came up a few times. V and J are TRBV5-4 and TRBJ2-5; the match to TRBD2 covers 14 bases. Germline CDR1 is SGHNT and CDR2 is YYREEE (reference sequence). The CDR3 covers 19 residues. Losses at the gene ends were 2 bases for V and 1 base for J; bases not matched to a gene: 10. The CDR3 DNA is TGTGCCAGCAGCTTAGGGACTAGCGGGAGCCGCGCCTCCCAAGAGACCCAGTACTTC. It encodes CASSLGTSGSRASQETQYF. The full variable domain, in which reference TRBV5-4 and TRBJ2-5 provide the parts outside the CDR3, is ETGVTQSPTHLIKTRGQQVTLRCSSQSGHNTVSWYQQALGQGPQFIFQYYREEENGRGNFPPRFSGLQFPNYSSELNVNALELDDSALYLCASSLGTSGSRASQETQYFGPGTRLLVL.